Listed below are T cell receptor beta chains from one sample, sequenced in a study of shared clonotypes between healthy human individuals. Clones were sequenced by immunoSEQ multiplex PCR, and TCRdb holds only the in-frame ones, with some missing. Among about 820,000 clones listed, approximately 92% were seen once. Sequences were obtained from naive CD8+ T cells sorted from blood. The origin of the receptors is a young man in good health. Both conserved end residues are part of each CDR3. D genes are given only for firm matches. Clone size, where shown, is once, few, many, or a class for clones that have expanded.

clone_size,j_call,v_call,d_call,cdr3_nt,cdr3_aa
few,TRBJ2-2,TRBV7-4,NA,TGTGCCAGCAGCTCTACAGGAGGGTGGACCGGGGAGCTGTTTTTT,CASSSTGGWTGELFF
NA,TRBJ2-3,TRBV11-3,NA,TGTGCCAGCAGCTCGCCTCTCACAGATACGCAGTATTTT,CASSSPLTDTQYF
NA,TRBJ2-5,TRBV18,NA,TGTGCCAGCTCACCAGGATCGGAGACCCAGTACTTC,CASSPGSETQYF
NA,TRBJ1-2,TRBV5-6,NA,TGTGCCAGCAGCCAAGGCACCCGCGGGTGGGGCTATGGCTACACCTTC,CASSQGTRGWGYGYTF
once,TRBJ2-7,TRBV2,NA,TGTGCCAGCAGTGCGTCGCGCATCTACGAGCAGTACTTC,CASSASRIYEQYF
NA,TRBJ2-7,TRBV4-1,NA,TGCGCCAGCAGCGTGGATAGCCTTAAGTACGAGCAGTACTTC,CASSVDSLKYEQYF
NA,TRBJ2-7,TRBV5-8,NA,TGTGCCAGCAGTCCGTTCCCGACTACTTTC,CASSPFPTTF
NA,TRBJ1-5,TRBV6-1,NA,TGTGCCAGCAGTCAGGTTTTGAATCAGCCCCAGCATTTT,CASSQVLNQPQHF
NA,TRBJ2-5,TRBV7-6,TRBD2,TGTGCCAGCAGCTTAGCTGGTATCGAAGCGGGAGGACTCCAAGAGACCCAGTACTTC,CASSLAGIEAGGLQETQYF
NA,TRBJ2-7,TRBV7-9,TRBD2,TGTGCCAGCAGCCCCCGGGGAGCGGGACCCTACGAGCAGTACTTC,CASSPRGAGPYEQYF